This T cell receptor beta chain appears in the sequencing data of a study of blood T cell repertoires in COVID-19 (dated by TCRdb to the early 2020s). For context, the study as a whole: Samples from collaborators originated in the United States, Italy and Spain and spanned both the acute and convalescent phases of COVID-19. The prospective study material was composed of cDNA or gDNA derived from T cells, B-cell-depleted T cells, or PBMCs. Subjects who had been exposed to COVID-19, were actively infected with it, or had recovered from it provided the deeply sampled blood TCRbeta repertoires that made up the dataset. The repertoires were released in a freely available public database intended as a resource for research on the immune response to SARS-CoV-2. The samples were drawn from the first 160 participants of the ongoing ImmuneRACE study and from some 1,300 subjects provided by 6 global collaborators. Sample metadata almost always included a de-identified subject ID, COVID-19 status, age in years and sex. Where HLA class I and class II types were available, the types were taken from metadata supplied by the sample provider, not from assay-based typing. The paper's findings and limits, for the study overall: Clinical and demographic metadata were provided uncurated, with the amount varying by source and participant.

The immunoSEQ Assay, a bias-controlled multiplex PCR, was used to amplify TCRbeta CDR3 regions from genomic DNA. In the original analysis: The number of nucleated cells in each sample was estimated from the amplification of reference gene primers within the assay. Sequence reads were collapsed and filtered to measure the absolute abundance of every unique TCRbeta CDR3 rearrangement. Productive Simpson clonality was computed per sample as the square root of Simpson's diversity index over productive rearrangements. Imported from immuneACCESS, the table was reduced by TCRdb to in-frame sequences with V and J called. These copies leave out some clones; in studies compared against another copy, an unresolved V gene accounts for under half, and the cause of the remainder is not known. That table furnishes V, J and clone size, whereas the DNA furnished D and trimming. This sample has 100,000 to 150,000 clones in its table, and roughly 88% of those were observed once. Of the sample, approximately 10% falls within the top ten clones.

Whole blood was collected in K2EDTA tubes by collaborating institutions according to the institutions' own protocols. For TCRbeta analysis, collaborators shipped samples as frozen whole blood, isolated PBMCs, or DNA extracted from either of those sample types. Reading the germline V gene gives CDR1 KGHSH and CDR2 LQKENI. From cysteine to phenylalanine, the CDR3 is 15 amino acids long. The read is trimmed to its CDR3 DNA, 45 bases read in frame from base 1. The germline V end is reduced by 1 base and the J end by 4 bases; junction bases left unmatched: 3. About this clone: Its antigen is unknown. No base-level quality is on record; no much larger clone is a single base apart.

This clonotype was obtained from a middle-aged man with acute or convalescent COVID-19. The rearrangement combines TRBV18 with TRBJ1-5, with 8 central nucleotides matching TRBD1. Specimen: peripheral blood. The CDR3 loop reads CASSPLDRGNQPQHF. The nucleotide sequence is given as TGTGCCAGCTCACCACTCGACAGGGGAAATCAGCCCCAGCATTTT.